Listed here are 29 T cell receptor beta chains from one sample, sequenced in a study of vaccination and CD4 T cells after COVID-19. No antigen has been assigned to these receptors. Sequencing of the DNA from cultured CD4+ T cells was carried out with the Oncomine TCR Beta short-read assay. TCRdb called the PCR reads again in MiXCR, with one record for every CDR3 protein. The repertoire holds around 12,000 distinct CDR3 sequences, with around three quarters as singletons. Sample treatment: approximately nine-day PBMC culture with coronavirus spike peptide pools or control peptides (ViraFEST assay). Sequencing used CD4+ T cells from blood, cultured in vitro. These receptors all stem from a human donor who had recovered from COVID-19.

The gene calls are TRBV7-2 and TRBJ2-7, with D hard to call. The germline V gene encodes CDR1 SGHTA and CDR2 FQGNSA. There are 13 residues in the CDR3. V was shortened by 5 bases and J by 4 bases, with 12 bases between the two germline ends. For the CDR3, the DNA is TGTGCCAGCAGCCGCTCCACTCCTTACGAGCAGTACTTC. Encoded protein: CASSRSTPYEQYF.

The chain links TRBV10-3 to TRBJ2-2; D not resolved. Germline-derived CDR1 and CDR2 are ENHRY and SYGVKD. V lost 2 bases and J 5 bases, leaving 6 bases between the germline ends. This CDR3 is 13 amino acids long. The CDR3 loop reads CAISEGPTGELFF. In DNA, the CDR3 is TGTGCCATCAGTGAGGGCCCAACCGGGGAGCTGTTTTTT.

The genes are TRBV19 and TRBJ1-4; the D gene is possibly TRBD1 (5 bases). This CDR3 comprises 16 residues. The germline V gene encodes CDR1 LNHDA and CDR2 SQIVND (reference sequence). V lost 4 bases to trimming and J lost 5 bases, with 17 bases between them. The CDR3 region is CASSNTAGTVNEKLFF. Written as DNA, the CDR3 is TGTGCCAGTAGTAACACCGCCGGGACCGTCAATGAAAAACTGTTTTTT.

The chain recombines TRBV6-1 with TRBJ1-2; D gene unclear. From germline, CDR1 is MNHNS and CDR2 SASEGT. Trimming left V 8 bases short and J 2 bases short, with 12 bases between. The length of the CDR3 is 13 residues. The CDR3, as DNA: TGTGCCAGCGAGAGGATATCCAACTATGGCTACACCTTC. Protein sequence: CASERISNYGYTF.

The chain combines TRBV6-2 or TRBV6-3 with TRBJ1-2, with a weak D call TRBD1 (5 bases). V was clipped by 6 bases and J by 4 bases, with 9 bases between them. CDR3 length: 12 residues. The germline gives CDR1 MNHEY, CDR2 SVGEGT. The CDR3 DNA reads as TGTGCCAGCAGAGACAGCCCCTATGGCTACACCTTC. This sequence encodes CASRDSPYGYTF.

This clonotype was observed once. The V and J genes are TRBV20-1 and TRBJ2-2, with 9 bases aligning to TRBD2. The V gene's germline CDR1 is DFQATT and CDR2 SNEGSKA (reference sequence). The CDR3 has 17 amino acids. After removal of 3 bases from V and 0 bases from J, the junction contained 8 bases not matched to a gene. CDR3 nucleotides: TGCAGTGCTAGTAGCCATGGACTAGCGACGAACACCGGGGAGCTGTTTTTT. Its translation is CSASSHGLATNTGELFF.

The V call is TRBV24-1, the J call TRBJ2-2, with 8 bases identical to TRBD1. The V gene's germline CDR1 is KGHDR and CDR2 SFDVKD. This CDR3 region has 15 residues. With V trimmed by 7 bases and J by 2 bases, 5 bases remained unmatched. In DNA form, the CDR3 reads TGTGCCACCAGGCCACAGGGGGGAAACACCGGGGAGCTGTTTTTT. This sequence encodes CATRPQGGNTGELFF.

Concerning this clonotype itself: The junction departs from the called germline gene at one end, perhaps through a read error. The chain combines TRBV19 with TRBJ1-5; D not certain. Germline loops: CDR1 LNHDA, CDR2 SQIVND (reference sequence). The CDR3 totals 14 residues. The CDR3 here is CVSSMVDSNQPQHF. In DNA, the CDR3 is TGTGTCAGTAGTATGGTGGACAGCAATCAGCCCCAGCATTTT.

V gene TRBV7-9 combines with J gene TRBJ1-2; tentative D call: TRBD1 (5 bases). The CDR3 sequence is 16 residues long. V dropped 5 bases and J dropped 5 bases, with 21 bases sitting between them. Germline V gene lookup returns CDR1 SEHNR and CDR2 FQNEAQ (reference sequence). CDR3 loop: CASSKTLAGGGYGYTF. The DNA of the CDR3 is TGTGCCAGCAGCAAAACCTTGGCCGGGGGAGGATATGGCTACACCTTC.

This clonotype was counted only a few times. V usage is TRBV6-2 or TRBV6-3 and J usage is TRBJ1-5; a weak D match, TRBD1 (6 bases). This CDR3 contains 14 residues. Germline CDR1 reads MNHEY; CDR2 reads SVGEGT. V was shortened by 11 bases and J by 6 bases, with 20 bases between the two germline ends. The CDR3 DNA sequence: TGTGCCTCCCAAGGGAGGGGGAGCGCTCAGCCCCAGCATTTT. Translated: CASQGRGSAQPQHF.

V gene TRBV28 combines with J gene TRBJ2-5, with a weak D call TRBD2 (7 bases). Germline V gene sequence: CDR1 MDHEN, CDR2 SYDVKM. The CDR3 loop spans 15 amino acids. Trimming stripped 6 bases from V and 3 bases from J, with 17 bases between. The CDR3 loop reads CASRPGGTSKETQYF. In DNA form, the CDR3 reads TGTGCCAGCAGACCCGGGGGGACAAGCAAAGAGACCCAGTACTTC.

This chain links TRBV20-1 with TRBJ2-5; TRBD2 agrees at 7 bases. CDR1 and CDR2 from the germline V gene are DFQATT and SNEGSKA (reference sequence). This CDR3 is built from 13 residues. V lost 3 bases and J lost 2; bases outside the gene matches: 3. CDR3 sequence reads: CSARTSSQETQYF. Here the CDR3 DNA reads TGCAGTGCTAGGACTAGCTCACAAGAGACCCAGTACTTC.

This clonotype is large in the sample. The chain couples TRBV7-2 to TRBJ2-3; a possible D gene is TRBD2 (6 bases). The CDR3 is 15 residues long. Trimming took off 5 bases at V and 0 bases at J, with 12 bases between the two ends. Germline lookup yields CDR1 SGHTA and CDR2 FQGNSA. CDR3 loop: CASSADYQSTDTQYF. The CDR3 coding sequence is TGTGCCAGCAGCGCGGACTACCAGAGCACAGATACGCAGTATTTT.

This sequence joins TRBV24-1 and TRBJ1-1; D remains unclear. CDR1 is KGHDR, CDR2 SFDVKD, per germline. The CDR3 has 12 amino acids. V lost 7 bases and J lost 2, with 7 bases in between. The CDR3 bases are TGTGCCACCAGGCGGGGTAACACTGAAGCTTTCTTT. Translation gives CATRRGNTEAFF.

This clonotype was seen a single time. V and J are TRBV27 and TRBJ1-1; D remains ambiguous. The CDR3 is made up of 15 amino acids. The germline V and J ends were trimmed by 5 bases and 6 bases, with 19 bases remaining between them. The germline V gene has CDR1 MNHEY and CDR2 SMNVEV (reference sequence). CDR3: CASSPGPRMTAEAFF. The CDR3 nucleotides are TGTGCCAGCAGTCCCGGACCCAGAATGACGGCTGAAGCTTTCTTT.

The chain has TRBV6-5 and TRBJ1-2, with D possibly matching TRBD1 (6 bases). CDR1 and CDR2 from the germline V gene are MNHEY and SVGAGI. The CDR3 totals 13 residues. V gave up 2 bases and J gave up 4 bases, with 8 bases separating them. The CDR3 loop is CASSYGGGYGYTF. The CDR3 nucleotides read TGTGCCAGCAGTTACGGGGGCGGCTATGGCTACACCTTC.

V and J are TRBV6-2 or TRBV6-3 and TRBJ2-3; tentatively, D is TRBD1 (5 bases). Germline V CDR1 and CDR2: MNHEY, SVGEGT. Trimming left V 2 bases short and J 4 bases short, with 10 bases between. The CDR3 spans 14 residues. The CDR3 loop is CASSYGAGPDTQYF. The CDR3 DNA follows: TGTGCCAGCAGTTACGGCGCAGGGCCAGATACGCAGTATTTT.

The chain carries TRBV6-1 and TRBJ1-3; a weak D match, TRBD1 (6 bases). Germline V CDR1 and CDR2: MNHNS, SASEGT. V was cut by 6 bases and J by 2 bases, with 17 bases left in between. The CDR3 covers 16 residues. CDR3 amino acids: CASSQAQGRAGNTIYF. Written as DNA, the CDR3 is TGTGCCAGCAGCCAAGCACAGGGTCGGGCTGGAAACACCATATATTTT.

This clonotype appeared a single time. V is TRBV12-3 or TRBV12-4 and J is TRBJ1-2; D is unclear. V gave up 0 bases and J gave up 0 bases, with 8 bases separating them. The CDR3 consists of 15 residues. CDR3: CASSLAMPANYGYTF. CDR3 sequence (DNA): TGTGCCAGCAGTTTAGCTATGCCGGCTAACTATGGCTACACCTTC.

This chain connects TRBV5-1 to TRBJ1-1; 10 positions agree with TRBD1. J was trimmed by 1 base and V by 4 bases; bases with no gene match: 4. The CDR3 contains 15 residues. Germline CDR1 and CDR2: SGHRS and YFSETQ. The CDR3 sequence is CASSRTGGTNTEAFF. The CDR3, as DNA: TGCGCCAGCAGCCGGACAGGGGGTACGAACACTGAAGCTTTCTTT.

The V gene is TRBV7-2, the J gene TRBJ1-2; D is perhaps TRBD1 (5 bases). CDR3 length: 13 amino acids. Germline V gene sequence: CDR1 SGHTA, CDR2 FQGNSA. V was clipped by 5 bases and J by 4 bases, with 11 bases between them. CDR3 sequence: CASSQDRSYGYTF. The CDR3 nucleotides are TGTGCCAGCAGCCAAGACAGAAGCTATGGCTACACCTTC.

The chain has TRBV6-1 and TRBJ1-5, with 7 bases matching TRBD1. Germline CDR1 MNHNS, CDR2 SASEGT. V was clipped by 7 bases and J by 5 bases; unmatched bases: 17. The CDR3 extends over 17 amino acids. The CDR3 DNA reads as TGTGCCAGCACCGACTTTGGAAGGGGGCGCCGGGATCAGCCCCAGCATTTT. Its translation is CASTDFGRGRRDQPQHF.

The DNA of the CDR3 is TGCAGTGTTAGCGGACACCGAACTGGAAACACCATATATTTT. Protein sequence: CSVSGHRTGNTIYF. The V gene is TRBV20-1, the J gene TRBJ1-3; tentatively, D is TRBD1 (5 bases). The CDR3 spans 14 residues. Trimming removed 7 bases at V and 2 bases at J, with 15 bases between. Germline V CDR1 and CDR2: DFQATT, SNEGSKA (reference sequence).

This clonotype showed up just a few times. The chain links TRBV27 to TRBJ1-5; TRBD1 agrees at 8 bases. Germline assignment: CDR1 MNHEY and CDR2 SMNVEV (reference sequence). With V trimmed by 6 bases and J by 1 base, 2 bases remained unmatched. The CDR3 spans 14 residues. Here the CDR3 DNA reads TGTGCCAGCAGCCCAGGGGGCAGCAATCAGCCCCAGCATTTT. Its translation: CASSPGGSNQPQHF.

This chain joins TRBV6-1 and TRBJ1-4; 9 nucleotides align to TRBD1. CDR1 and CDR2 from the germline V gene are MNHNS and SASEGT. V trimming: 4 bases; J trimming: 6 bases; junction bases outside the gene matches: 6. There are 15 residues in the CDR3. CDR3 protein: CASSAHRDRDEKLFF. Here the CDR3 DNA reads TGTGCCAGCAGTGCTCATCGGGACAGGGATGAAAAACTGTTTTTT.

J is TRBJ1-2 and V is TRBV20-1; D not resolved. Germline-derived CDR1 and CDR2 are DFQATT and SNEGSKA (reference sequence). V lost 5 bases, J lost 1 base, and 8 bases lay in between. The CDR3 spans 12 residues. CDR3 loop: CSARDGNYGYTF. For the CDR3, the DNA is TGCAGTGCTCGTGACGGTAACTATGGCTACACCTTC.

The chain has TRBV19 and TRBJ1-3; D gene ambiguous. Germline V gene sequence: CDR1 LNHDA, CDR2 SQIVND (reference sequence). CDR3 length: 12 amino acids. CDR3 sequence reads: CGTRASGNTIYF. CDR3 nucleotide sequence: TGTGGGACGAGAGCCTCTGGAAACACCATATATTTT.

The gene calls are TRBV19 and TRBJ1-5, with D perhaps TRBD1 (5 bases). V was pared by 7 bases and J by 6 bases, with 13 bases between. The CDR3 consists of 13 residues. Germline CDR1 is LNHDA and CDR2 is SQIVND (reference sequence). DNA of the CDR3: TGTGCCAGTACCTCAGATGGGGGTCAGCCCCAGCATTTT. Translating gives CASTSDGGQPQHF.

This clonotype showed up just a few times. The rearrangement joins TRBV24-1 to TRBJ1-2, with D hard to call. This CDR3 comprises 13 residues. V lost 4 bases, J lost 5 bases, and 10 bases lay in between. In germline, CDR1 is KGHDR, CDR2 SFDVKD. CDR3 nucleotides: TGTGCCACCAGTGACCAGAGCTCGTATGGCTACACCTTC. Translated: CATSDQSSYGYTF.